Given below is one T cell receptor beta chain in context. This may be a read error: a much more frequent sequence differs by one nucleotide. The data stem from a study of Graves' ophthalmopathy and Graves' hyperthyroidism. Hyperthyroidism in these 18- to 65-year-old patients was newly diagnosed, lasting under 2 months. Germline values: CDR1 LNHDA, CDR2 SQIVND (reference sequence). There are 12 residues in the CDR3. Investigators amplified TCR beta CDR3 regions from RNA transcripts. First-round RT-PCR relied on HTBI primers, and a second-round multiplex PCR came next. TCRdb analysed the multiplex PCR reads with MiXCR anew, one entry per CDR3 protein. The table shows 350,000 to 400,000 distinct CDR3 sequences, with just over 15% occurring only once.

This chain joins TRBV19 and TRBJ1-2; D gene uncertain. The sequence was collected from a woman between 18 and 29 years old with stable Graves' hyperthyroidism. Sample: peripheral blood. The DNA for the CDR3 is TGTGCCAGTATAAGACCGAACTATGGCGACACCTTC. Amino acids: CASIRPNYGDTF.